Detailed here is one T cell receptor (beta chain). Its matching antigen is unknown. From germline, CDR1 is SEHNR and CDR2 FQNEAQ (reference sequence). The CDR3 length is 15 residues. V was pared by 1 base and J by 8 bases, with 17 bases between. These data are taken from a study of cytomegalovirus exposure and HLA in healthy donors. Study findings and constraints: Reported results showed that the classifier diagnosed cytomegalovirus status with high specificity and sensitivity. Fewer N-insertions than the roughly 670-donor mean were reportedly shown by an Asian-associated ancestry cluster in a later analysis.

Primers included in the PCR were 60 Vbeta and 13 Jbeta primers. TCRdb keeps only in-frame clones here, not all; method: immunoSEQ multiplex PCR. The data contain 170,000 or so clones, approximately 84% of them singletons. This sequence originates from a girl aged 5-17 years in good health and CMV-seropositive. The V and J genes are TRBV7-9 and TRBJ1-1, with D unclear. Sequencing was done on a sample of PBMCs. In DNA, the CDR3 is TGTGCCAGCAGCTTAGGCACTGATACGCACCGCGAAGCTTTCTTT. This encodes CASSLGTDTHREAFF.